Each of the 28 T cell receptor beta chains below was sequenced from the same sample in a study of blood T cell repertoires in COVID-19. Only in-frame clones appear in the TCRdb table, and some are missing; sequencing was by immunoSEQ multiplex PCR. The sample shows fewer than 200,000 clones, about 89% of them seen only once. Sequencing was carried out using peripheral blood. The receptor set was obtained from a man in his forties with active or convalescent COVID-19.

The V gene is TRBV7-9, the J gene TRBJ1-3; D gene unclear. CDR1 is SEHNR, CDR2 FQNEAQ, per germline (reference sequence). Between the trimmed V and J ends, which lost 3 bases and 0 bases, there was a span of 9 bases. The CDR3 spans 15 residues. The CDR3 DNA reads as TGTGCCAGCAGCTTCATAGCCGTCTCTGGAAACACCATATATTTT. Protein: CASSFIAVSGNTIYF.

This chain links TRBV10-3 with TRBJ1-5; D may be TRBD1 (5 bases). The CDR3 totals 15 residues. The germline gives CDR1 ENHRY, CDR2 SYGVKD. Trimming cost V 2 bases and J 3 bases, with 11 bases left between them. The DNA for the CDR3 is TGTGCCATCAGTGAGGATAGGGGCCTCAATCAGCCCCAGCATTTT. It is translated as CAISEDRGLNQPQHF.

V gene TRBV5-1 combines with J gene TRBJ2-6; the D is unclear. The CDR3 contains 18 residues. The germline V and J ends were trimmed by 0 bases and 2 bases, with 15 bases remaining between them. Germline V gene sequence: CDR1 SGHRS, CDR2 YFSETQ. CDR3 nucleotides: TGCGCCAGCAGCTTGGGGCCCGGCCGGAGAACTGGGGCCAACGTCCTGACTTTC. This translates into CASSLGPGRRTGANVLTF.

The chain joins TRBV19 to TRBJ1-3; D is unclear. V was cut by 5 bases and J by 0 bases, with 11 bases left in between. CDR1 is LNHDA and CDR2 is SQIVND in the germline V gene (reference sequence). The CDR3 has 15 residues. This chain's CDR3 is CASSDWINSGNTIYF. CDR3 nucleotides: TGTGCCAGTAGTGACTGGATCAACTCTGGAAACACCATATATTTT. The full variable domain, its missing parts supplied by reference TRBV19 and TRBJ1-3, is DGGITQSPKYLFRKEGQNVTLSCEQNLNHDAMYWYRQDPGQGLRLIYYSQIVNDFQKGDIAEGYSVSREKKESFPLTVTSAQKNPTAFYLCASSDWINSGNTIYFGEGSWLTVV.

This clone has only one observation. This chain joins TRBV11-2 and TRBJ2-5, with D maybe TRBD2 (6 bases). Trimming took off 7 bases at V and 4 bases at J, with 13 bases between the two ends. The CDR3 length is 13 residues. Germline lookup yields CDR1 SGHAT and CDR2 FQNNGV. The CDR3 sequence is CASIWVGGETQYF. CDR3 nucleotides: TGTGCCAGCATCTGGGTCGGGGGAGAGACCCAGTACTTC.

V usage is TRBV4-1 and J usage is TRBJ2-7, with D perhaps matching TRBD2 (6 bases). The CDR3 has 12 amino acids. The ends were cut back, 5 bases at V and 5 bases at J, with 10 bases in the middle. Germline V gene sequence: CDR1 MGHRA, CDR2 YSYEKL. The CDR3 here is CASSRTGDEQYF. For the CDR3, the DNA is TGCGCCAGCAGCAGGACGGGGGACGAGCAGTACTTC.

This chain uses TRBV27 with TRBJ2-1, with D maybe TRBD2 (5 bases). Looked up from germline, CDR1 is MNHEY and CDR2 is SMNVEV (reference sequence). The CDR3 extends over 15 amino acids. Trimming stripped 7 bases from V and 3 bases from J, with 16 bases between. CDR3 DNA: TGTGCCAGCATTGCAGCGGCCCAAGACTACAATGAGCAGTTCTTC. Translated, it gives CASIAAAQDYNEQFF.

This chain links TRBV6-5 with TRBJ1-1; D gene uncertain. The V end lost 8 bases, the J end lost 6 bases, and 13 bases lay between the germline ends. The CDR3 totals 12 residues. Germline assignment: CDR1 MNHEY and CDR2 SVGAGI. For the CDR3, the DNA is TGTGCCAGCCGGCGGGCGAGGTCTGAAGCTTTCTTT. Its protein is CASRRARSEAFF.

This CDR3 reads CASSTSTETQYF. In nucleotides, the CDR3 is TGTGCCAGCAGCACTAGCACGGAGACCCAGTACTTC. The chain couples TRBV6-5 to TRBJ2-5; tentative D call: TRBD2 (6 bases). Deletions cut 6 bases from V and 5 bases from J, with 10 bases between. From germline, CDR1 is MNHEY and CDR2 SVGAGI. The CDR3 is 12 amino acids.

The J gene is TRBJ1-1, the V gene TRBV19; D is perhaps TRBD1 (6 bases). Trimming shortened V by 7 bases and J by 1 base, and 16 bases separated the two germline ends. The CDR3 length is 15 residues. The germline CDR1 and CDR2 sequences are LNHDA and SQIVND (reference sequence). CDR3 region: CASTPRGGENTEAFF. The CDR3 region has the DNA TGTGCCAGTACCCCGAGGGGGGGGGAGAACACTGAAGCTTTCTTT. Drawing the rest from reference TRBV19 and TRBJ1-1, the complete variable domain is DGGITQSPKYLFRKEGQNVTLSCEQNLNHDAMYWYRQDPGQGLRLIYYSQIVNDFQKGDIAEGYSVSREKKESFPLTVTSAQKNPTAFYLCASTPRGGENTEAFFGQGTRLTVV.

The chain is built from TRBV14 and TRBJ2-5; TRBD1 aligns across 8 bases. CDR3 size: 14 residues. The V gene end was trimmed by 4 bases and the J gene end by 6 bases; junction bases not matched to a gene: 7. Germline loops: CDR1 SGHDN, CDR2 FVKESK. For the CDR3, the DNA is TGTGCCAGCAGCCCCCGGACAGGGAGTCAGACCCAGTACTTC. It is translated as CASSPRTGSQTQYF.

The chain joins TRBV6-2 or TRBV6-3 to TRBJ1-1, with a possible D match to TRBD1 (6 bases). CDR3 length equals 15 residues. From germline, CDR1 is MNHEY and CDR2 SVGEGT. Trimming removed 5 bases at V and 1 base at J, with 14 bases between. The CDR3 loop is CASSHTDRGNTEAFF. The CDR3 bases are TGTGCCAGCAGTCACACGGACAGAGGGAACACTGAAGCTTTCTTT.

This chain uses TRBV7-2 with TRBJ2-3; 13 nucleotides align to TRBD2. The V gene's germline CDR1 is SGHTA and CDR2 FQGNSA. The V and J ends lost 1 base and 0 bases, in that order; junction bases with no gene match: 7. The CDR3 is made up of 19 amino acids. CDR3 protein: CASSLGGLAGALSTDTQYF. CDR3 sequence (DNA): TGTGCCAGCAGCTTAGGCGGACTAGCGGGGGCCCTTAGCACAGATACGCAGTATTTT.

The chain has TRBV29-1 and TRBJ1-1; no reliable D call. Looked up from germline, CDR1 is SQVTM and CDR2 is ANQGSEA. The CDR3 consists of 14 residues. V was pared by 3 bases and J by 4 bases, with 15 bases between. The CDR3 sequence is CSVESSRPSTEAFF. CDR3 DNA: TGCAGCGTTGAGTCTTCCAGGCCGAGCACTGAAGCTTTCTTT.

The rearrangement links TRBV3-1 (or the pseudogene TRBV3-2) to TRBJ2-5; no clear D. CDR3 length: 13 amino acids. Trimming took 4 bases from V and 5 from J, leaving 11 bases between them. CDR1 and CDR2 from the germline V gene are LGHDT and YNNKEL (reference sequence). As DNA, the CDR3 is TGTGCCAGCAGCCCCCCCTCGCGGGAGACCCAGTACTTC. Encoded protein: CASSPPSRETQYF.

The V gene is TRBV11-1, the J gene TRBJ2-3; possibly TRBD2 for D (6 bases). Germline CDR1 and CDR2: SGHAT and FQDESV (reference sequence). Trimming pared 3 bases from V and 2 bases from J, leaving 9 bases between. This CDR3 region has 14 residues. The CDR3 coding sequence is TGTGCCAGCAGCTTTGGGGGGAACACAGATACGCAGTATTTT. Translation: CASSFGGNTDTQYF.

The CDR3 sequence is CASSEGVGRETQYF. CDR3 bases: TGTGCCAGCAGCGAGGGAGTTGGAAGAGAGACCCAGTACTTC. The chain links TRBV9 to TRBJ2-5, with a weak D call TRBD2 (5 bases). V was trimmed by 3 bases and J by 4 bases, leaving 13 bases between them. Per the germline V gene, CDR1 is SGDLS and CDR2 is YYNGEE. The length of the CDR3 is 14 residues.

The rearrangement joins TRBV27 to TRBJ2-7; D is unresolved. CDR1 is MNHEY and CDR2 is SMNVEV in the germline V gene (reference sequence). The V gene lost 5 bases and the J gene lost 0 bases, with 11 bases spanning the gap. CDR3 length equals 14 residues. CDR3 amino acids: CASSQWAGSYEQYF. Written as DNA, the CDR3 is TGTGCCAGCAGTCAATGGGCCGGCTCCTACGAGCAGTACTTC.

The chain employs TRBV28 and TRBJ1-1; a weak D match, TRBD1 (5 bases). The CDR3 consists of 13 residues. The ends were cut back, 7 bases at V and 2 bases at J, with 11 bases in the middle. Germline values: CDR1 MDHEN, CDR2 SYDVKM. CDR3: CASIGGVNTEAFF. The CDR3 bases are TGTGCCAGCATCGGGGGGGTTAACACTGAAGCTTTCTTT.

The V and J genes are TRBV6-2 or TRBV6-3 and TRBJ1-1; D is undetermined. The CDR3 runs 16 residues. Germline V gene sequence: CDR1 MNHEY, CDR2 SVGEGT. Trimming cost V 0 bases and J 4 bases, with 15 bases left between them. The CDR3 nucleotides read TGTGCCAGCAGTTACTCATCCCCGTTAGCTCGCACTGAAGCTTTCTTT. This sequence encodes CASSYSSPLARTEAFF.

The chain is built from TRBV9 and TRBJ1-5; the D gene is possibly TRBD1 (5 bases). Trimming shortened V by 3 bases and J by 5 bases, and 9 bases separated the two germline ends. The CDR3 sequence is 13 residues long. CDR1 is SGDLS and CDR2 is YYNGEE in the germline V gene. The chain's CDR3 is CASSAKTDQPQHF. The CDR3 DNA reads TGTGCCAGCAGCGCCAAGACAGATCAGCCCCAGCATTTT.

V gene TRBV25-1 combines with J gene TRBJ1-6; TRBD1 matches 7 bases. The V segment lost 6 bases and the J segment 0 bases; nucleotides outside the gene matches: 2. This CDR3 has 15 amino acids. CDR1 and CDR2 from the germline V gene are MGHDK and SYGVNS. The CDR3 nucleotides read TGTGCCAGCAGCCGACAGGGCTCCTATAATTCACCCCTCCACTTT. Encoded protein: CASSRQGSYNSPLHF.

The gene calls are TRBV4-2 and TRBJ1-2, with TRBD1 as a possible D gene (6 bases). CDR3 length: 15 amino acids. V was shortened by 4 bases and J by 4 bases, with 16 bases between the two germline ends. Per germline, CDR1 LGHNA and CDR2 YNFKEQ. As DNA, the CDR3 is TGTGCCAGCAGCCCCCCTCCAGGGGCTGGCTATGGCTACACCTTC. Translating it yields CASSPPPGAGYGYTF.

The chain joins TRBV28 to TRBJ1-4; 9 nucleotides agree with TRBD1. Germline V gene data show CDR1 as MDHEN and CDR2 as SYDVKM. With V trimmed by 5 bases and J by 0 bases, 4 bases remained unmatched. There are 16 residues in the CDR3. The CDR3 spells CASSPRQGATNEKLFF. CDR3 coding DNA: TGTGCCAGCAGTCCCCGACAGGGGGCAACTAATGAAAAACTGTTTTTT.

The chain couples TRBV19 to TRBJ2-7; tentative D call: TRBD1 (6 bases). V dropped 1 base and J dropped 1 base, with 14 bases sitting between them. Per the germline V gene, CDR1 is LNHDA and CDR2 is SQIVND (reference sequence). This CDR3 contains 16 residues. The CDR3 sequence: CASSIVRQGQSYEQYF. CDR3 coding DNA: TGTGCCAGTAGTATAGTTCGGCAGGGGCAATCCTACGAGCAGTACTTC.

The rearrangement links TRBV5-1 to TRBJ2-5, with 7 bases fitting TRBD1. V gave up 0 bases and J gave up 5 bases; unmatched junction bases: 1. From germline, CDR1 is SGHRS and CDR2 YFSETQ. The CDR3 is 13 amino acids. The CDR3 DNA reads as TGCGCCAGCAGCTTGGACAGGGGTGAGACCCAGTACTTC. Its translation: CASSLDRGETQYF.

This clone showed up just once. The chain recombines TRBV20-1 with TRBJ2-5; possibly TRBD2 for D (6 bases). The CDR3 totals 16 residues. Trimming stripped 3 bases from V and 3 bases from J, with 20 bases between. CDR1 is DFQATT, CDR2 SNEGSKA, per germline (reference sequence). The CDR3 nucleotides read TGCAGTGCTAGTACGGGCGTAGGACTAATTAAAGAGACCCAGTACTTC. It yields the protein CSASTGVGLIKETQYF.

The chain uses TRBV3-1 (or the pseudogene TRBV3-2) and TRBJ1-1; 8 positions match TRBD1. V trimming: 1 base; J trimming: 4 bases; junction bases outside the gene matches: 5. Germline V CDR1 and CDR2: LGHDT, YNNKEL (reference sequence). The CDR3 loop spans 15 amino acids. The DNA for the CDR3 is TGTGCCAGCAGCCAAGCCAGGGGGCCCTTCACTGAAGCTTTCTTT. As protein: CASSQARGPFTEAFF.